The T cell receptor (beta chain) under discussion was sequenced for a study of cytotoxic CD8 clonotypes in ibrutinib-treated CLL. Study information: Response material was collected after a median around 12 months of treatment, range 6 to 36.

Measured with immunoSEQ multiplex PCR; TCRdb has only the in-frame clones, and not every one. This repertoire shows 250,000 to 350,000 clones, roughly 76% found once; its top ten account for approximately 5.6%. Germline loops: CDR1 SGHRS, CDR2 YFSETQ. The CDR3 covers 13 residues. Trimming removed 0 bases at V and 3 bases at J, with 7 bases between. Sequences were derived from PBMCs, sampled at disease progression, from a patient treated with ibrutinib. The chain uses TRBV5-1 and TRBJ2-7, with D unresolved. The clonotype comes from a human donor with chronic lymphocytic leukemia. CDR3: CASSLDTYYEQYF. For the CDR3, the DNA is TGCGCCAGCAGCTTGGACACATACTACGAGCAGTACTTC.